These T cell receptor beta chains were read from a single sample in a study of T cells in Graves' hyperthyroidism and ophthalmopathy. TCRdb called the multiplex PCR reads again in MiXCR, with one record for every CDR3 protein. Of under 700,000 distinct CDR3 sequences listed, around 42% are singletons. Sample: peripheral blood or thyroid tissue (not recorded which). Source of these receptors: a woman between 18 and 29 years old with Graves' hyperthyroidism. CDR3s include the opening cysteine and the closing phenylalanine or tryptophan. D genes are given only for firm matches. Clone size is not always given. Where it is, it says once, few, many or a class for expanded clones.

J | size | V | D | CDR3 | DNA
TRBJ2-5 | . | TRBV7-9 | TRBD2 | CASSLEGGIQETQYF | TGTGCCAGCAGCTTGGAGGGAGGGATCCAAGAGACCCAGTACTTC
TRBJ2-6 | . | TRBV6-1 | TRBD2 | CASSGGVAGGSRGANVLTF | TGTGCCAGCAGCGGAGGGGTAGCGGGAGGTTCGCGGGGGGCCAACGTCCTGACTTTC
TRBJ2-5 | . | TRBV10-3 | TRBD1 | CAIRRTGEETQYF | TGTGCCATCAGACGGACAGGAGAAGAGACCCAGTACTTC
TRBJ2-7 | . | TRBV15 | . | CATRGPAKNDEQYF | TGTGCCACCAGGGGACCGGCGAAGAATGACGAGCAGTACTTC
TRBJ2-7 | . | TRBV7-9 | TRBD2 | CASSAPYGGSEQYF | TGTGCCAGCAGCGCGCCGTACGGGGGGAGCGAGCAGTACTTC
TRBJ2-5 | many | TRBV12-3/TRBV12-4 | . | CASSPLTAETQYF | TGTGCCAGCAGTCCCCTCACGGCCGAGACCCAGTACTTC
TRBJ1-2 | few | TRBV2 | . | CASSLEKGRYGYTF | TGTGCCAGCAGTTTGGAAAAGGGACGTTATGGCTACACCTTC
TRBJ1-1 | . | TRBV29-1 | . | CSVEDQGGSEAFF | TGCAGCGTTGAAGATCAGGGTGGAAGTGAAGCTTTCTTT
TRBJ1-2 | . | TRBV6-1 | . | CASSATAGLGYGYTF | TGTGCCAGCAGTGCGACGGCAGGGCTCGGCTATGGCTACACCTTC
TRBJ1-6 | . | TRBV25-1 | . | CASRMGGSSPLHF | TGTGCCAGCCGAATGGGGGGGAGTTCACCCCTCCACTTT
TRBJ2-3 | . | TRBV12-3/TRBV12-4 | TRBD2 | CASSQREDTQYF | TGTGCCAGCAGCCAGCGGGAAGATACGCAGTATTTT
TRBJ1-2 | . | TRBV7-9 | TRBD1 | CASSPTGSLGYTF | TGTGCCAGCAGCCCGACAGGGTCTCTCGGCTACACCTTC
TRBJ2-2 | . | TRBV29-1 | . | CSVGIGELFF | TGCAGCGTGGGGATCGGGGAGCTGTTTTTT
TRBJ1-2 | many | TRBV24-1 | . | CATSDYPGTSSYTF | TGTGCCACCAGTGATTATCCCGGGACGTCCAGCTACACCTTC
TRBJ2-5 | . | TRBV20-1 | . | CSARRRGTDQETQYF | TGCAGTGCCCGTAGACGCGGGACAGACCAAGAGACCCAGTACTTC
TRBJ1-1 | . | TRBV2 | . | CASLYGGGANTEAFF | TGTGCCAGCCTCTATGGGGGGGGCGCGAACACTGAAGCTTTCTTT
TRBJ2-2 | many | TRBV25-1 | . | CASSEELVWGELFF | TGTGCCAGCAGTGAGGAACTAGTCTGGGGGGAGCTGTTTTTT
TRBJ2-7 | few | TRBV7-2 | TRBD2 | CASSMLGGNIYEQYF | TGTGCCAGTAGTATGTTGGGGGGGAATATCTACGAGCAGTACTTC
TRBJ2-7 | . | TRBV20-1 | . | CSAPSSGGHPYEQYF | TGCAGTGCTCCATCCTCGGGGGGCCATCCCTACGAGCAGTACTTC
TRBJ1-1 | . | TRBV7-9 | . | CASSLELGSNTEAFF | TGTGCCAGCAGCTTAGAATTGGGCTCTAACACTGAAGCTTTCTTT
TRBJ1-2 | many | TRBV7-9 | . | CASSFGGPYGYTF | TGTGCCAGCAGCTTCGGGGGTCCCTATGGCTACACCTTC
TRBJ2-7 | . | TRBV13 | TRBD1 | CASSQVTETGWDEQYF | TGTGCCAGCAGCCAAGTCACGGAGACAGGGTGGGACGAGCAGTACTTC
TRBJ2-5 | . | TRBV9 | TRBD1 | CASSVRTGGGKTQYF | TGTGCCAGCAGCGTTAGGACAGGGGGCGGGAAGACCCAGTACTTC